The clone carrying this T cell receptor (beta chain) was observed many times. As yet, its antigen is unknown. J was trimmed by 5 bases and V by 5 bases; bases with no gene match: 4. The CDR3 totals 15 residues. CDR1 is MNHNS, CDR2 SASEGT, per germline. Breast cancer patients provided tissue from their axillary draining lymph nodes. This record belongs to a study of breast tumors, draining lymph nodes, adjacent tissues. Broader study findings: That most tumor T cells come from lymph nodes remained unproven. Tumor TCR diversity was below lymph nodes but above nontumor tissue. Most tumor T cells seemingly derive from lymph node, then expand in tumor. Tumor and nontumor repertoires were significantly more similar in luminal-like than in basal-like breast cancer.

TCRdb reprocessed the multiplex PCR reads with MiXCR, giving one entry per CDR3 protein. Of 90,000 to 120,000 distinct CDR3 sequences listed, 21% are singletons. This TCR came from a female donor with breast cancer. Some clones in this sample may be carry-over from other donors' samples. The V gene is TRBV6-1, the J gene TRBJ2-5, with 14 nucleotides matching TRBD2. The material sequenced was axillary lymph node tissue. This CDR3 is CASSLTSGGAETQYF. The CDR3 DNA follows: TGTGCCAGCAGTCTGACTAGCGGGGGGGCCGAGACCCAGTACTTC.